The sequence of this T cell receptor beta chain was determined in a study of shared clonotypes between healthy human individuals. Findings and caveats of the study: What naive subsets generally showed was a larger estimated richness than memory subsets showed.

Germline CDR1 SEHNR, CDR2 FQNEAQ (reference sequence). The length of the CDR3 is 16 residues. With V trimmed by 5 bases and J by 8 bases, 13 bases remained unmatched. Libraries were prepared by immunoSEQ multiplex PCR; TCRdb keeps only in-frame clonotypes and omits some of them. The repertoire holds roughly 2 million clones, with over 85% as singletons. This clone was seen once. Its antigen remains unknown. Terminally differentiated effector memory CD45RA+ cells were excluded from the naive CD8 cells, which were CD45RO-negative and positively selected for CCR7. The TCR originated in a man between 18 and 29 years old in good health. The source material was naive CD8+ T cells sorted from blood. The J gene is TRBJ2-1, the V gene TRBV7-9, with 9 bases matching TRBD2. The CDR3 DNA reads as TGTGCCAGCAGCCACTCTGCGGGGGGGCCGGGCGATGAGCAGTTCTTC. This gives the protein CASSHSAGGPGDEQFF.